The source of this TCR beta chain is a study of CD8 T cells in ankylosing spondylitis (TCRdb year 2017). The study in broad terms: The study set out to find disease-linked TCR variants by profiling T cell receptor beta repertoires in ankylosing spondylitis patients and healthy donors. The full study cohort comprised 20 to 30 ankylosing spondylitis patients and approximately 100 healthy donors. Peripheral blood was sampled, and synovial fluid was additionally collected from ankylosing spondylitis patients.

Results and caveats for the whole study, not just this receptor: Some motif variants had previously been reported in the synovial fluid and blood of reactive arthritis patients, which suggests shared mechanisms of disease initiation. Blood from ankylosing spondylitis patients appeared to be characterized by a TCR beta motif composed of about eight highly homologous amino acid variants. In peripheral blood, the disease-linked clones were found at relatively low frequencies and had a CD8+ phenotype. The disease-linked clones were reported to be significantly enriched in matched synovial fluid samples from ankylosing spondylitis patients.

Sequencing used an Illumina HiSeq 2500. Quantitative 5'-RACE with molecular barcodes was the method used to prepare the TCR beta libraries. Regarding the original processing steps: A new computational method, built on a probabilistic model of VDJ rearrangement, was used to identify disease-linked TCR variants. Through fastp at Q25 and MiXCR, TCRdb rebuilt clones from the public reads, retaining in-frame beta chains. Rows matching on CDR3 protein sequence are summarized as one entry with the most common DNA and genes. The V and J calls were not made by the authors but by TCRdb's processing. The sample has about 840,000 distinct CDR3 sequences on record, approximately 10% of them singletons. The ten largest make up 0.45% to 0.6% of the sample. The CDR3 goes from the cysteine to the phenylalanine over 15 residues. Of the read, only the CDR3 DNA is kept; its 45 bases are in frame from base 1. V loses 1 base, J loses 0 bases, and the germline ends lie 10 bases apart. Reading the germline V gene (reference sequence) gives CDR1 LNHNV and CDR2 YYDKDF.

With regard to this clonotype: There is no known antigen for this receptor. No qualities accompany the bases; no much larger clone lies one base away.

This receptor was taken from a male donor with ankylosing spondylitis. Recombination linked TRBV15 to TRBJ2-7, with TRBD1 perhaps the D gene, on 7 matching bases. The sequenced sample consisted of blood, either unsorted or a sorted T cell fraction (not recorded which). The bases read TGTGCCACCAGCAGAGGGGGGGACAGCTCCTACGAGCAGTACTTC. Translated, it gives CATSRGGDSSYEQYF. Supplemented by the reference TRBV15 and TRBJ2-7 proteins around the CDR3, the complete variable domain is DAMVIQNPRYQVTQFGKPVTLSCSQTLNHNVMYWYQQKSSQAPKLLFHYYDKDFNNEADTPDNFQSRRPNTSFCFLDIRSPGLGDTAMYLCATSRGGDSSYEQYFGPGTRLTVT.